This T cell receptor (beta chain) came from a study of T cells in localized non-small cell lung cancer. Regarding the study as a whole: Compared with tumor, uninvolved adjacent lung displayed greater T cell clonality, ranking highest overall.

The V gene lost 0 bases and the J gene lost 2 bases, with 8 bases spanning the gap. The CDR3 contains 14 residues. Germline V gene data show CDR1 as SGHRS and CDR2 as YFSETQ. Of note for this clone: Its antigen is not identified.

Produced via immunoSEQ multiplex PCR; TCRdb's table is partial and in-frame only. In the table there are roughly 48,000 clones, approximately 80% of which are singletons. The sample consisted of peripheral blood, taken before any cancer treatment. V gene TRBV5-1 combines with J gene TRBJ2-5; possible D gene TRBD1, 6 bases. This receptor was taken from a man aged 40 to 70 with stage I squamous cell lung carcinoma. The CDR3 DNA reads TGCGCCAGCAGCTTGGGGACAGAACAAGAGACCCAGTACTTC. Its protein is CASSLGTEQETQYF.